The source of this T cell receptor beta chain is a study of cytomegalovirus exposure and HLA in healthy donors. About the research overall: Among about 179 million T cells, an earlier analysis found roughly 100 million unique TCR beta sequences. Study-wide points: Some public TCRs appeared in many individuals, while most sequences were rare.

Only a few counts were recorded for this clone. Its antigen is not known. Each donor's status was that of a healthy bone marrow donor. Donors sampled were nominally healthy, though unrecorded immune exposures were likely. In the PCR, 60 Vbeta and 13 Jbeta primers were used. Libraries were prepared by immunoSEQ multiplex PCR; TCRdb keeps only in-frame clonotypes and omits some of them. Of 85,000 to 95,000 clones listed, 63% are singletons. The CDR3 runs 14 residues. The J segment lost 8 bases and the V segment lost 3 bases, leaving 7 bases of the junction unmatched. Germline V gives CDR1 SEHNR, CDR2 FQNEAQ (reference sequence).

The sample consisted of PBMCs. The genes are TRBV7-9 and TRBJ2-1; 7 bases are a match to TRBD1. The source is a woman in her twenties or thirties in good health and CMV-seronegative. Here the CDR3 reads CASSLTGPGDEQFF. The CDR3 DNA is TGTGCCAGCAGCTTGACAGGGCCCGGGGATGAGCAGTTCTTC.